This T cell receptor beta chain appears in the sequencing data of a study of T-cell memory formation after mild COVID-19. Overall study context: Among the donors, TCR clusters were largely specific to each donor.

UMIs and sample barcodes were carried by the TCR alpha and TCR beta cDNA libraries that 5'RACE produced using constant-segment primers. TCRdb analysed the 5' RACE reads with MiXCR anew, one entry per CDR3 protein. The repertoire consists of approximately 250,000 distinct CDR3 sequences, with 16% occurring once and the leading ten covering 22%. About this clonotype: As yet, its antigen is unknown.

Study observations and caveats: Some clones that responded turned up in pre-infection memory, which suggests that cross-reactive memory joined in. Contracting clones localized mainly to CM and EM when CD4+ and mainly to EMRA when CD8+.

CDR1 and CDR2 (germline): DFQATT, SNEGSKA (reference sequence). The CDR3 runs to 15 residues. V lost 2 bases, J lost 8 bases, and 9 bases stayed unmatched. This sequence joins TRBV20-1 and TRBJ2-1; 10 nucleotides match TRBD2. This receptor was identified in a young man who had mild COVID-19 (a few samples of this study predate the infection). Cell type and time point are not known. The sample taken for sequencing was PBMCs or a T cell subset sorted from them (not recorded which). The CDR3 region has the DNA TGCAGTGCTAGATCCCCAGCGGGGGGGATCTATGAGCAGTTCTTC. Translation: CSARSPAGGIYEQFF.